These 25 T cell receptor beta chains came from one sample sequenced in a study of blood T cell repertoires in COVID-19. Generated by immunoSEQ multiplex PCR, the TCRdb table keeps only in-frame clones and is missing some. The data contain roughly 330,000 clones, 65% to 90% of them singletons. The sample taken for sequencing was PBMCs or T cells enriched from blood (not recorded which). The origin of the receptors is a young woman who had recovered from COVID-19.

The rearrangement joins TRBV2 to TRBJ2-7, with TRBD1 matching over 9 bases. Germline V gene data show CDR1 as SNHLY and CDR2 as FYNNEI. V shed 3 bases, J shed 0 bases, and the junction held 3 bases outside the gene matches. The CDR3 is 15 amino acids. The CDR3 sequence is CASSERDRASYEQYF. The CDR3 DNA is TGTGCCAGCAGTGAGAGGGACAGGGCCTCCTACGAGCAGTACTTC.

This clone was observed a single time. CDR3 sequence (DNA): TGTGCCACTTCCTCCGGGAGAATTAATCAGCCCCAGCATTTT. Encoded protein: CATSSGRINQPQHF. This sequence joins TRBV10-3 and TRBJ1-5; D remains unclear. V shed 10 bases and J shed 4 bases, with 17 bases lying between them. In germline, CDR1 is ENHRY, CDR2 SYGVKD. This CDR3 has 14 amino acids.

The chain links TRBV5-5 to TRBJ1-1; a possible D gene is TRBD1 (5 bases). The CDR3 consists of 13 residues. The V end lost 0 bases, the J end lost 10 bases, and 13 bases lay between the germline ends. Germline assignment: CDR1 SGHKS and CDR2 YYEKEE (reference sequence). The DNA of the CDR3 is TGTGCCAGCAGCTTGGAGCGGGGGTTTGCAGCTTTCTTT. Translated: CASSLERGFAAFF. Looking up the rest from reference TRBV5-5 and TRBJ1-1 gives the full variable domain: DAGVTQSPTHLIKTRGQQVTLRCSPISGHKSVSWYQQVLGQGPQFIFQYYEKEERGRGNFPDRFSARQFPNYSSELNVNALLLGDSALYLCASSLERGFAAFFGQGTRLTVV.

This clone appeared a single time. V usage is TRBV6-5 and J usage is TRBJ2-7, with D possibly TRBD2 on 6 matching bases. Germline CDR1 and CDR2: MNHEY and SVGAGI. The CDR3 covers 15 residues. Trimming shortened V by 6 bases and J by 1 base, and 16 bases separated the two germline ends. CDR3 nucleotides: TGTGCCAGCAGCCCAAACCGGGACTCTTCCTACGAGCAGTACTTC. Its translation is CASSPNRDSSYEQYF.

CDR3 sequence (DNA): TGTGCCAGCAGCCAGCCGGGACAGGGGGGTGACGAGCAGTACTTC. Its protein is CASSQPGQGGDEQYF. The chain is built from TRBV3-1 (or the pseudogene TRBV3-2) and TRBJ2-7; 11 bases line up with TRBD1. Germline V gives CDR1 LGHDT, CDR2 YNNKEL (reference sequence). The ends lost 3 bases at V and 5 bases at J; junction bases unmatched: 6. This CDR3 is 15 amino acids long.

The chain couples TRBV7-3 to TRBJ1-3; 7 positions agree with TRBD1. With V trimmed by 5 bases and J by 4 bases, 8 bases remained unmatched. Germline CDR1 reads SGHTA; CDR2 reads FQGTGA. The CDR3 runs 15 residues. CDR3 DNA: TGTGCCAGCAGCCCCGGGAGGGGGCCCGGAAACACCATATATTTT. The encoded protein is CASSPGRGPGNTIYF.

The rearrangement uses TRBV6-5 and TRBJ1-1; D remains unclear. This CDR3 has 13 amino acids. The germline V gene has CDR1 MNHEY and CDR2 SVGAGI. V was cut by 4 bases and J by 5 bases, with 11 bases left in between. CDR3 DNA sequence: TGTGCCAGCAGTTCCTCGACCGGGACTGAAGCTTTCTTT. This translates into CASSSSTGTEAFF.

This chain uses TRBV30 with TRBJ1-1, with 10 bases matching TRBD1. The CDR3 runs 16 residues. In germline, CDR1 is GTSNPN, CDR2 SVGIG (reference sequence). V shed 4 bases, J shed 5 bases, and the junction held 13 bases outside the gene matches. CDR3 sequence (DNA): TGTGCCTGGATCCCTATGACAGGGGGCCCAGGGACTGAAGCTTTCTTT. Protein product: CAWIPMTGGPGTEAFF. The whole variable domain, remainder taken from reference TRBV30 and TRBJ1-1, is SQTIHQWPATLVQPVGSPLSLECTVEGTSNPNLYWYRQAAGRGLQLLFYSVGIGQISSEVPQNLSASRPQDRQFILSSKKLLLSDSGFYLCAWIPMTGGPGTEAFFGQGTRLTVV.

The chain combines TRBV7-2 with TRBJ2-1; weak D call: TRBD2 (6 bases). This CDR3 contains 15 residues. CDR1 and CDR2 (germline): SGHTA, FQGNSA. V was clipped by 6 bases and J by 7 bases, with 19 bases between them. The CDR3 DNA follows: TGTGCCAGCAGTCCTGGGCCTGGACTAACTAATGAGCAGTTCTTC. Its protein product is CASSPGPGLTNEQFF.

J is TRBJ2-1 and V is TRBV6-2 or TRBV6-3, with 15 nucleotides matching TRBD2. CDR1 MNHEY and CDR2 SVGEGT come from the germline V gene. This CDR3 is 15 amino acids long. V gave up 5 bases and J gave up 7 bases; unmatched junction bases: 3. The CDR3 sequence is CASSGLAGGPNEQFF. The DNA of the CDR3 is TGTGCCAGCAGTGGACTAGCGGGAGGGCCTAATGAGCAGTTCTTC.

The chain joins TRBV5-1 to TRBJ2-3; possible D gene TRBD1, 6 bases. The CDR3 consists of 13 residues. Germline V gene data show CDR1 as SGHRS and CDR2 as YFSETQ. V lost 2 bases and J lost 6, with 10 bases in between. The CDR3 DNA follows: TGCGCCAGCAGCTTTTTTGGGGGCGATACGCAGTATTTT. As protein: CASSFFGGDTQYF.

The J gene is TRBJ2-5, the V gene TRBV7-9; D call uncertain. Trimming stripped 5 bases from V and 3 bases from J, with 4 bases between. Germline assignment: CDR1 SEHNR and CDR2 FQNEAQ (reference sequence). This CDR3 has 11 amino acids. The CDR3 bases are TGTGCCAGCAGCCATGAAGAGACCCAGTACTTC. Protein sequence: CASSHEETQYF.

The chain employs TRBV13 and TRBJ2-1, with TRBD1 identical over 7 bases. Unmatched junction bases numbered 7, after V lost 5 bases and J lost 6 bases. In germline, CDR1 is PRHDT, CDR2 FYEKMQ (reference sequence). The CDR3 runs 14 residues. CDR3: CASSPDRLGNEQFF. In nucleotides, the CDR3 is TGTGCCAGCAGCCCGGACAGGCTGGGCAATGAGCAGTTCTTC.

The chain carries TRBV30 and TRBJ1-5; weak D call: TRBD1 (5 bases). V dropped 0 bases and J dropped 6 bases, with 12 bases sitting between them. The germline CDR1 and CDR2 sequences are GTSNPN and SVGIG (reference sequence). The CDR3 has 14 amino acids. The CDR3 DNA reads as TGTGCCTGGAGTGTACCTGGGGGGGGTCAGCCCCAGCATTTT. This codes for CAWSVPGGGQPQHF.

This chain links TRBV4-1 with TRBJ1-5; a possible D gene is TRBD1 (5 bases). Germline CDR1 is MGHRA and CDR2 is YSYEKL. Trimming left V 8 bases short and J 0 bases short, with 14 bases between. CDR3 length equals 15 residues. The CDR3 DNA follows: TGCGCCAGCGCAGATGGGGGGTATAGCAATCAGCCCCAGCATTTT. This gives the protein CASADGGYSNQPQHF.

J is TRBJ1-2 and V is TRBV12-3 or TRBV12-4; D is perhaps TRBD1 (6 bases). The CDR3 extends over 13 amino acids. Trimming removed 5 bases at V and 6 bases at J, with 13 bases between. The CDR3: CASSRNHRDGYTF. The CDR3 DNA sequence: TGTGCCAGCAGTCGGAATCACAGGGATGGCTACACCTTC.

The chain employs TRBV4-1 and TRBJ2-3; 15 bases align to TRBD2. CDR1 and CDR2 (germline): MGHRA, YSYEKL. This CDR3 comprises 20 residues. The ends lost 2 bases at V and 3 bases at J; junction bases unmatched: 12. CDR3 nucleotides: TGCGCCAGCAGCCAAACCGGACTAGCGGGAGGGCCAGTAAGTACAGATACGCAGTATTTT. Its translation is CASSQTGLAGGPVSTDTQYF.

This chain connects TRBV5-1 to TRBJ2-6, with TRBD1 matching over 11 bases. CDR1 and CDR2 (germline): SGHRS, YFSETQ. Trimming removed 4 bases from V and 0 bases from J; junction bases left unmatched: 6. CDR3 size: 18 residues. CDR3 region: CASSHGTGGGSGANVLTF. In nucleotides, the CDR3 is TGCGCCAGCAGCCACGGGACAGGGGGAGGCTCTGGGGCCAACGTCCTGACTTTC.

The CDR3 nucleotides are TGTGCCAGCAGCTTAGGTCGGGATCAAGAGACCCAGTACTTC. Protein product: CASSLGRDQETQYF. The chain recombines TRBV7-9 with TRBJ2-5; a possible D gene is TRBD2 (5 bases). In germline, CDR1 is SEHNR, CDR2 FQNEAQ (reference sequence). The V and J ends lost 1 base and 2 bases respectively, with 8 bases between them. There are 14 residues in the CDR3.

This rearrangement joins TRBV27 to TRBJ1-3; possible D gene TRBD1, 5 bases. The CDR3 is 11 amino acids. V lost 5 bases, J lost 8 bases, and 7 bases lay in between. CDR1 MNHEY and CDR2 SMNVEV come from the germline V gene (reference sequence). The CDR3 spells CASSQGDTIYF. The CDR3 coding sequence is TGTGCCAGCAGTCAAGGGGACACCATATATTTT.

V is TRBV3-1 (or the pseudogene TRBV3-2) and J is TRBJ2-2; 8 bases map to TRBD2. The CDR3 runs 16 residues. CDR1 and CDR2 (germline): LGHDT, YNNKEL (reference sequence). Trimming cost V 1 base and J 5 bases; bases outside gene matches: 6. The CDR3 here is CASSQGGTRDTGELFF. As DNA, the CDR3 is TGTGCCAGCAGCCAAGGTGGGACTAGAGATACCGGGGAGCTGTTTTTT.

The rearrangement joins TRBV19 to TRBJ1-2; TRBD1 matches 9 bases. CDR3 length: 15 residues. Germline trimming cut 7 bases from V and 3 bases from J; bases unmatched to any gene: 9. From germline, CDR1 is LNHDA and CDR2 SQIVND (reference sequence). This CDR3 is CASKGWNRGHYGYTF. The DNA for the CDR3 is TGTGCCAGTAAGGGCTGGAACAGGGGGCACTATGGCTACACCTTC. The complete variable domain, with remaining parts taken from reference TRBV19 and TRBJ1-2, reads DGGITQSPKYLFRKEGQNVTLSCEQNLNHDAMYWYRQDPGQGLRLIYYSQIVNDFQKGDIAEGYSVSREKKESFPLTVTSAQKNPTAFYLCASKGWNRGHYGYTFGSGTRLTVV.

The rearrangement joins TRBV28 to TRBJ1-2; 11 bases map to TRBD1. The CDR3 is made up of 17 amino acids. Germline-derived CDR1 and CDR2 are MDHEN and SYDVKM. V lost 3 bases, J lost 4 bases, and 10 bases stayed unmatched. The CDR3 DNA reads TGTGCCAGCAGTTTTCCCTCTAGCGGGACAGGGGGCTATGGCTACACCTTC. This gives the protein CASSFPSSGTGGYGYTF.

V and J are TRBV24-1 and TRBJ1-2; 9 nucleotides match TRBD1. CDR3 length: 14 amino acids. Trimming at V came to 2 bases and at J to 4 bases, leaving 1 base not matched to a gene. Germline loops: CDR1 KGHDR, CDR2 SFDVKD. The CDR3 region is CATSDWTGAYGYTF. The CDR3 DNA sequence: TGTGCCACCAGTGATTGGACAGGGGCCTATGGCTACACCTTC.

The chain joins TRBV9 to TRBJ1-2, with a weak D call TRBD1 (6 bases). V lost 4 bases and J lost 5, with 18 bases in between. This CDR3 has 15 residues. Per germline, CDR1 SGDLS and CDR2 YYNGEE. Written as DNA, the CDR3 is TGTGCCAGCAGCCCTCGGGGGGCCTGGGGGTATGGCTACACCTTC. This sequence encodes CASSPRGAWGYGYTF.